This note documents a single TCR beta chain sequence. These data belong to a study of blood T cell repertoires in COVID-19. Study-wide context: PBMCs, B-cell-depleted T cells, or T cells provided the cDNA or gDNA that made up the material.

Libraries were prepared by immunoSEQ multiplex PCR; TCRdb keeps only in-frame clonotypes and omits some of them. The data hold roughly 130,000 clones, with 84% observed a single time. Germline CDR1 LNHDA, CDR2 SQIVND (reference sequence). V dropped 5 bases and J dropped 7; count of bases not matched to a gene: 8. The CDR3 is made up of 14 amino acids. Sequences were obtained from peripheral blood. The receptor's source is a woman aged 25 to 39 who had recovered from COVID-19. The chain employs TRBV19 and TRBJ2-1, with 7 bases matching TRBD1. The CDR3 is CASSVWTGRNEQFF. DNA for the CDR3: TGTGCCAGTAGTGTCTGGACAGGTAGGAATGAGCAGTTCTTC. Looking up the rest from reference TRBV19 and TRBJ2-1 gives the full variable domain: DGGITQSPKYLFRKEGQNVTLSCEQNLNHDAMYWYRQDPGQGLRLIYYSQIVNDFQKGDIAEGYSVSREKKESFPLTVTSAQKNPTAFYLCASSVWTGRNEQFFGPGTRLTVL.